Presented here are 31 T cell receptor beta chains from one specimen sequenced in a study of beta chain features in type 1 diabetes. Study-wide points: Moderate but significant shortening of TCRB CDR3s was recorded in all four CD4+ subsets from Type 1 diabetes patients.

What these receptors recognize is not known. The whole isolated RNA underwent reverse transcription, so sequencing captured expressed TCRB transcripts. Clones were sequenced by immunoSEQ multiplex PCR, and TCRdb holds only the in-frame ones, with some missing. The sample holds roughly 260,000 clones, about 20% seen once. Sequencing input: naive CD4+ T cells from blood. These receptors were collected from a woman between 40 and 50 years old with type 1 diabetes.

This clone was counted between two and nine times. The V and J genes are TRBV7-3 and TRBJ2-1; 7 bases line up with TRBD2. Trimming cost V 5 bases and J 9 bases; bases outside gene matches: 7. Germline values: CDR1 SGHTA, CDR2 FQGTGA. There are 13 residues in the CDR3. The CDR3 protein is CASSPTSVGEQFF. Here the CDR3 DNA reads TGTGCCAGCAGCCCCACTAGCGTTGGTGAGCAGTTCTTC.

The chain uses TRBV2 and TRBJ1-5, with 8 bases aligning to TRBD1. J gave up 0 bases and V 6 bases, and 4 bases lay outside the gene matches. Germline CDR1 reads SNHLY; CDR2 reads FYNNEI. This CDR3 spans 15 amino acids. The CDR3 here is CASRDRDLSNQPQHF. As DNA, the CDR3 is TGTGCCAGCAGGGACAGGGACCTTAGCAATCAGCCCCAGCATTTT.

CDR3 DNA sequence: TGTGCCAGCAGCCCAAAGTGGACTCGCGGACTAGCGGACTACGAGCAGTACTTC. This gives the protein CASSPKWTRGLADYEQYF. The V gene is TRBV13, the J gene TRBJ2-7; 10 bases are shared with TRBD2. The J segment lost 3 bases and the V segment lost 5 bases, leaving 16 bases of the junction unmatched. CDR3 size: 18 residues. Germline CDR1 reads PRHDT; CDR2 reads FYEKMQ (reference sequence).

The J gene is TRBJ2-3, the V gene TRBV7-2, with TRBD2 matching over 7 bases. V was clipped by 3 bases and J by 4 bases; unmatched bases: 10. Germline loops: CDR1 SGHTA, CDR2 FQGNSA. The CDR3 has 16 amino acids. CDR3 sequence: CASSFRLAAPPDTQYF. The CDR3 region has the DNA TGTGCCAGCAGCTTCAGGCTAGCGGCCCCCCCAGATACGCAGTATTTT.

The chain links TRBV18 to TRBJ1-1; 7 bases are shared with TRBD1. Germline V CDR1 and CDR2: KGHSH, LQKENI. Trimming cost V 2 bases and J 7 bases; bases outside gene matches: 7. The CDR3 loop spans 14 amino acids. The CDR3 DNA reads TGTGCCAGCTCACCAGACAGGGAAGTCGGTGAAGCTTTCTTT. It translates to CASSPDREVGEAFF.

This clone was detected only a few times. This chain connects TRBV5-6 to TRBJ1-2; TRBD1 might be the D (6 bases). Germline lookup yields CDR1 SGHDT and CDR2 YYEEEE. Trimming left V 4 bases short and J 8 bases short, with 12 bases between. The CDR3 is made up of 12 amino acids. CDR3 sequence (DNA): TGTGCCAGCAGCGTAGCAGGGGCAGGCTACACCTTC. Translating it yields CASSVAGAGYTF.

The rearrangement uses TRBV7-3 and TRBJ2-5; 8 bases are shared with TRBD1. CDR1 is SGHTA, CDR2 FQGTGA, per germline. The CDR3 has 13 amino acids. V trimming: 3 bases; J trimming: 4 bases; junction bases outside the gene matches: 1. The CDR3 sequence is CASSFTGGETQYF. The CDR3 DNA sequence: TGTGCCAGCAGCTTTACAGGGGGAGAGACCCAGTACTTC.

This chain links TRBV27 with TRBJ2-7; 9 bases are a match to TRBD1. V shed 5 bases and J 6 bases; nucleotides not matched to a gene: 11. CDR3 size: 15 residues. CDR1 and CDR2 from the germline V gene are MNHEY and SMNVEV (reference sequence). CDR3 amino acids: CASSTLRDRAPEQYF. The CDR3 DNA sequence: TGTGCCAGCAGTACGCTCCGGGACAGGGCGCCCGAGCAGTACTTC.

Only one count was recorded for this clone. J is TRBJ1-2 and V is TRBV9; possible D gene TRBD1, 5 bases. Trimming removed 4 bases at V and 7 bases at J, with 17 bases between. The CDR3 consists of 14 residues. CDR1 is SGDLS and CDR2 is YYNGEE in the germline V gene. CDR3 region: CASSQSTGAFGYTF. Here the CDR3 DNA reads TGTGCCAGCAGCCAAAGTACTGGGGCGTTTGGCTACACCTTC. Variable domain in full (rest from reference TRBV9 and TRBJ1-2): DSGVTQTPKHLITATGQRVTLRCSPRSGDLSVYWYQQSLDQGLQFLIQYYNGEERAKGNILERFSAQQFPDLHSELNLSSLELGDSALYFCASSQSTGAFGYTFGSGTRLTVV.

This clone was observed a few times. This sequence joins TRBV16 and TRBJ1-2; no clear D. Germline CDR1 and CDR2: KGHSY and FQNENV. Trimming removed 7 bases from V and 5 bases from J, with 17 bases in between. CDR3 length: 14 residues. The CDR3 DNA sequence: TGTGCCAGCACCTACGGGTTCCAGTCATATGGCTACACCTTC. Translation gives CASTYGFQSYGYTF. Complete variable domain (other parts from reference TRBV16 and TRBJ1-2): GEEVAQTPKHLVRGEGQKAKLYCAPIKGHSYVFWYQQVLKNEFKFLISFQNENVFDETGMPKERFSAKCLPNSPCSLEIQATKLEDSAVYFCASTYGFQSYGYTFGSGTRLTVV.

In DNA form, the CDR3 reads TGTGCCAGCAGATGGGGGACAGTTAGCAATCAGCCCCAGCATTTT. Translating gives CASRWGTVSNQPQHF. The chain joins TRBV28 to TRBJ1-5; 7 bases are a match to TRBD1. This CDR3 region has 15 residues. V lost 6 bases and J lost 0; bases outside the gene matches: 5. Germline loops: CDR1 MDHEN, CDR2 SYDVKM.

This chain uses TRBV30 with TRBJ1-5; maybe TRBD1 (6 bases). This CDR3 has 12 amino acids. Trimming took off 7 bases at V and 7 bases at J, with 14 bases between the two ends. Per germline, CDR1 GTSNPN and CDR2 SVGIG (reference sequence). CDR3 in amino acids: CASQGVGQPQHF. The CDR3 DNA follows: TGTGCCTCACAGGGAGTAGGGCAGCCCCAGCATTTT.

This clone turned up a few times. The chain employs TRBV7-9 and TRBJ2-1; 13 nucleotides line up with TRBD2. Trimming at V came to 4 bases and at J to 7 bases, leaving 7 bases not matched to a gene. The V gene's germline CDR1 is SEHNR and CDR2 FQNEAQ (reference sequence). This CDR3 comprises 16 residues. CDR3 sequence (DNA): TGTGCCAGCAGCTCCCTTGAGGGACTAGCGGGAAATGAGCAGTTCTTC. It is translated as CASSSLEGLAGNEQFF.

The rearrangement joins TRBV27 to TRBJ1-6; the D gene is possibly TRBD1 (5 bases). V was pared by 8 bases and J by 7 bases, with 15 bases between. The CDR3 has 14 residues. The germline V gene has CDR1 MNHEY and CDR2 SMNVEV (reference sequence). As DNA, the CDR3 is TGTGCCAGCCGTCAGGAGACAGCAAATTCACCCCTCCACTTT. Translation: CASRQETANSPLHF.

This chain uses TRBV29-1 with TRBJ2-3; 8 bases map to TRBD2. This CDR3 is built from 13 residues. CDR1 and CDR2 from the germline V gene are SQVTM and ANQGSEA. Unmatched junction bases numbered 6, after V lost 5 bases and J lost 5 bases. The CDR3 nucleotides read TGCAGCGTTCTGCGGGAGGCAGGAGATACGCAGTATTTT. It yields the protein CSVLREAGDTQYF.

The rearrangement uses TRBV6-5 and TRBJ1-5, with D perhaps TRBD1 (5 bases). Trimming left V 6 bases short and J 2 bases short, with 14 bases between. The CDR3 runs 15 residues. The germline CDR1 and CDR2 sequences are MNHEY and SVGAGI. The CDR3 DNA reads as TGTGCCAGCAGACAGGCGTATAGAGGCAATCAGCCCCAGCATTTT. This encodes CASRQAYRGNQPQHF.

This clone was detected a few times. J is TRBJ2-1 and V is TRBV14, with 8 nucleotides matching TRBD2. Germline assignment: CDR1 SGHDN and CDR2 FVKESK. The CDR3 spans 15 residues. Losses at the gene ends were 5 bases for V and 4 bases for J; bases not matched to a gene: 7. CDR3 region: CASSGELAVYNEQFF. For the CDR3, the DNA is TGTGCCAGCAGCGGGGAACTAGCGGTATACAATGAGCAGTTCTTC.

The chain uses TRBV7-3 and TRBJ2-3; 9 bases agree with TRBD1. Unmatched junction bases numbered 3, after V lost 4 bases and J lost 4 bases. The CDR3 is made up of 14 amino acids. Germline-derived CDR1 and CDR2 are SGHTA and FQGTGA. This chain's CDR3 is CASSSDRGADTQYF. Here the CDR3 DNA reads TGTGCCAGCAGCTCGGACAGGGGCGCAGATACGCAGTATTTT.

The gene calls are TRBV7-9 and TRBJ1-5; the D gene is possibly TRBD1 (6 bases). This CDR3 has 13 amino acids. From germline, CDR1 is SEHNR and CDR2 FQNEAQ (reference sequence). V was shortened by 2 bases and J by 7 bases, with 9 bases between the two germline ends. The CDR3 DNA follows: TGTGCCAGCAGCTTAAACGACAGGCAGCCCCAGCATTTT. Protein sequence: CASSLNDRQPQHF.

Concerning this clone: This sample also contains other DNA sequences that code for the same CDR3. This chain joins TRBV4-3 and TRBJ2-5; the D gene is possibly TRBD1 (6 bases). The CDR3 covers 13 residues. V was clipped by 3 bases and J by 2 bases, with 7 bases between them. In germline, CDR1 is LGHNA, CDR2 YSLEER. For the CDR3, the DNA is TGCGCCAGCAGCCAGGACAGACAAGAGACCCAGTACTTC. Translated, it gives CASSQDRQETQYF.

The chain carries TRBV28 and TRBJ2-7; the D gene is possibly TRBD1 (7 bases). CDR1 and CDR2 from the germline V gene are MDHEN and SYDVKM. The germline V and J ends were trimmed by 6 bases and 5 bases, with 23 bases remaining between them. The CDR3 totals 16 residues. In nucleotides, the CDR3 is TGTGCCAGCAGCCCATTTCGGCGGGACAGTCGCAACGAGCAGTACTTC. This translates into CASSPFRRDSRNEQYF.

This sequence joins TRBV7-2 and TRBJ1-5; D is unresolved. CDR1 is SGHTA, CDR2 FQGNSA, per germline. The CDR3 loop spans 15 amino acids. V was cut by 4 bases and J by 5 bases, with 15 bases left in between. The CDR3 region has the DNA TGTGCCAGCAGCTCCTCTGGTCCGGGGTATCAGCCCCAGCATTTT. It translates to CASSSSGPGYQPQHF.

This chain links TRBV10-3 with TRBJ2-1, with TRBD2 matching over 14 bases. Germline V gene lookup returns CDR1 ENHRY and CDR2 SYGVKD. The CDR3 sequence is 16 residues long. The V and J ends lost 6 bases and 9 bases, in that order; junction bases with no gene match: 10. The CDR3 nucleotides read TGTGCCATCAGGCCCGGACTAGCGGGAGGCGTCACTGAGCAGTTCTTC. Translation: CAIRPGLAGGVTEQFF.

CDR3 protein: CASYRDLYGYTF. CDR3 bases: TGTGCCAGTTACAGGGACCTCTATGGCTACACCTTC. This rearrangement joins TRBV5-5 to TRBJ1-2, with TRBD1 as a possible D gene (6 bases). Germline-derived CDR1 and CDR2 are SGHKS and YYEKEE (reference sequence). The length of the CDR3 is 12 residues. The V gene lost 8 bases and the J gene lost 4 bases, with 12 bases spanning the gap.

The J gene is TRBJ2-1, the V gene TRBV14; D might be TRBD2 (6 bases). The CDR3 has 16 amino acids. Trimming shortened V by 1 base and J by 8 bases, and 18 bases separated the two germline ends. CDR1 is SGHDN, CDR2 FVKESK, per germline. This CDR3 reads CASSQAALSGRDEQFF. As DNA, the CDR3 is TGTGCCAGCAGCCAAGCCGCCCTTAGCGGAAGGGATGAGCAGTTCTTC.

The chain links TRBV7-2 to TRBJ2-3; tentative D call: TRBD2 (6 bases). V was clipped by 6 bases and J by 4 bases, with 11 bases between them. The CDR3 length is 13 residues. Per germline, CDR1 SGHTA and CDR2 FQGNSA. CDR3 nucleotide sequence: TGTGCCAGCAGAGCAGGAGGGGCAGATACGCAGTATTTT. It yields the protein CASRAGGADTQYF. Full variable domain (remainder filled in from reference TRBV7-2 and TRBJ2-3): GAGVSQSPSNKVTEKGKDVELRCDPISGHTALYWYRQSLGQGLEFLIYFQGNSAPDKSGLPSDRFSAERTGGSVSTLTIQRTQQEDSAVYLCASRAGGADTQYFGPGTRLTVL.

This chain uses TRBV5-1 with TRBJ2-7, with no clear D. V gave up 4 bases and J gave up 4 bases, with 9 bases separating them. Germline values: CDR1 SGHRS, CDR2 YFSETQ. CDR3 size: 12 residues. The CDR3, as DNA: TGCGCCAGCAGCCCGGGTCTTTACGAGCAGTACTTC. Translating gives CASSPGLYEQYF.

CDR3 DNA: TGTGCCAGCAGCCAATCGTCCAGCGTCAATCAGCCCCAGCATTTT. Translation: CASSQSSSVNQPQHF. This chain links TRBV16 with TRBJ1-5; D not certain. CDR1 KGHSY and CDR2 FQNENV come from the germline V gene. The V gene lost 0 bases and the J gene lost 3 bases, with 9 bases spanning the gap. The CDR3 is 15 residues long.

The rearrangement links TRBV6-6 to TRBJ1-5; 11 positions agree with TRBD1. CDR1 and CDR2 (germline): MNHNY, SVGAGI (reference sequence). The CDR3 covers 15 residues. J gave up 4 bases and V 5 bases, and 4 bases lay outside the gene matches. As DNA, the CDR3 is TGTGCCAGCAGTCGGGGACAGGGGGTGAATCAGCCCCAGCATTTT. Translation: CASSRGQGVNQPQHF.

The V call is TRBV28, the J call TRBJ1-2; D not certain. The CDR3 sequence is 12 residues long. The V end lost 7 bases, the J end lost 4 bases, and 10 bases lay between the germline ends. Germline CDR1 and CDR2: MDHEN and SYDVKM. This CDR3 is CASTRGPYGYTF. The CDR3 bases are TGTGCCAGCACCCGGGGTCCCTATGGCTACACCTTC.

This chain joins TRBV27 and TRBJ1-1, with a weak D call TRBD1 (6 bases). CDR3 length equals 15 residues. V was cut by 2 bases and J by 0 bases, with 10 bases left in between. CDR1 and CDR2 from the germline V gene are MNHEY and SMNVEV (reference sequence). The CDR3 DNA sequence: TGTGCCAGCAGTTTAAACCCAGGGGTGAACACTGAAGCTTTCTTT. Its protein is CASSLNPGVNTEAFF.